Below are 25 T cell receptor beta chains sequenced from a single sample in a study of blood T cell repertoires in COVID-19. Some clones are missing from TCRdb's copy, which holds only in-frame ones; the method was immunoSEQ multiplex PCR. The table records some 250,000 clones, about four fifths of them present only once. The source material was peripheral blood. These receptors came from a woman older than 75 with COVID-19, enrolled during active disease.

This clone showed up just once. The chain is built from TRBV28 and TRBJ1-2, with 9 bases lining up with TRBD1. The CDR3 has 15 residues. Trimming took 4 bases from V and 4 from J; bases not matched to a gene: 7. From germline, CDR1 is MDHEN and CDR2 SYDVKM. CDR3 residues: CASSSTGGAGYGYTF. The CDR3 coding sequence is TGTGCCAGCAGTTCCACAGGGGGCGCCGGCTATGGCTACACCTTC.

This clone came up once. This chain uses TRBV30 with TRBJ2-5; tentative D call: TRBD1 (6 bases). Germline loops: CDR1 GTSNPN, CDR2 SVGIG (reference sequence). This CDR3 spans 13 amino acids. Trimming removed 5 bases from V and 4 bases from J, with 14 bases in between. The DNA for the CDR3 is TGTGCCTGGGAGTACAGGGACCGAGAGACCCAGTACTTC. This translates into CAWEYRDRETQYF.

The V call is TRBV9, the J call TRBJ2-2; D is possibly TRBD2 (5 bases). The V end lost 0 bases, the J end lost 4 bases, and 10 bases lay between the germline ends. The CDR3 runs 15 residues. CDR1 is SGDLS, CDR2 YYNGEE, per germline. CDR3: CASSVGELSTGELFF. In nucleotides, the CDR3 is TGTGCCAGCAGCGTAGGGGAGCTGAGCACCGGGGAGCTGTTTTTT.

The genes are TRBV19 and TRBJ1-5; 7 nucleotides agree with TRBD1. The CDR3 sequence is 15 residues long. With 3 bases clipped from V and 0 bases from J, the junction kept 2 bases outside the gene matches. From germline, CDR1 is LNHDA and CDR2 SQIVND (reference sequence). The CDR3 spells CASSMGQSSNQPQHF. Here the CDR3 DNA reads TGTGCCAGTAGTATGGGACAGTCTAGCAATCAGCCCCAGCATTTT.

The genes are TRBV6-4 and TRBJ1-1; no clear D gene. V was cut by 3 bases and J by 14 bases, with 16 bases left in between. Per the germline V gene, CDR1 is MRHNA and CDR2 is SNTAGT. The length of the CDR3 is 12 residues. The chain's CDR3 is CASSEGGSAGFF. The CDR3 nucleotides read TGTGCCAGCAGTGAAGGCGGCAGTGCGGGGTTCTTT.

This chain uses TRBV19 with TRBJ1-1, with TRBD1 as a possible D gene (6 bases). V was pared by 8 bases and J by 5 bases, with 15 bases between. The CDR3 extends over 13 amino acids. The germline V gene has CDR1 LNHDA and CDR2 SQIVND (reference sequence). CDR3 loop: CASGGGDRTEAFF. The CDR3 DNA reads TGTGCCAGTGGGGGTGGAGACAGGACTGAAGCTTTCTTT.

This chain joins TRBV5-4 and TRBJ2-2; no clear D. The CDR3 is 15 residues long. V was clipped by 4 bases and J by 5 bases, with 15 bases between them. Germline loops: CDR1 SGHNT, CDR2 YYREEE (reference sequence). In DNA form, the CDR3 reads TGTGCCAGCAGCCCCGGGTCGCTCTCGACCGGGGAGCTGTTTTTT. Amino acids: CASSPGSLSTGELFF.

This clone was counted ten times or more. J is TRBJ2-7 and V is TRBV5-1; tentative D call: TRBD2 (6 bases). Trimming stripped 0 bases from V and 4 bases from J, with 11 bases between. CDR3 length: 14 amino acids. Germline-derived CDR1 and CDR2 are SGHRS and YFSETQ. CDR3 region: CASSLAGTYYEQYF. CDR3 DNA sequence: TGCGCCAGCAGCTTGGCCGGGACTTATTACGAGCAGTACTTC.

This clone appeared a single time. This rearrangement joins TRBV7-2 to TRBJ1-1; no clear D. V dropped 1 base and J dropped 1 base, with 7 bases sitting between them. The CDR3 runs to 14 residues. Germline V gives CDR1 SGHTA, CDR2 FQGNSA. CDR3 nucleotides: TGTGCCAGCAGCTTAGAAACAGCGAACACTGAAGCTTTCTTT. Its translation is CASSLETANTEAFF.

The rearrangement uses TRBV30 and TRBJ1-1; the match to TRBD1 covers 7 bases. This CDR3 comprises 10 residues. Germline V gene data show CDR1 as GTSNPN and CDR2 as SVGIG (reference sequence). V lost 4 bases, J lost 11 bases, and 4 bases stayed unmatched. CDR3 in amino acids: CAWIQGTAFF. CDR3 bases: TGTGCCTGGATACAGGGGACGGCTTTCTTT.

The chain joins TRBV21-1 to TRBJ1-5; the DNA was not compared with TRBD1, the D call given in the table. TRBV21-1 is described as a pseudogene. The CDR3 is made up of 17 amino acids. The CDR3 loop reads CASSKGDREYSNQPQHF. The CDR3 DNA follows: TGTGCCAGCAGCAAAGGGGACAGAGAGTATAGCAATCAGCCCCAGCATTTT.

V usage is TRBV6-1 and J usage is TRBJ1-6, with TRBD1 identical over 7 bases. V shed 2 bases, J shed 6 bases, and the junction held 4 bases outside the gene matches. The CDR3 has 15 amino acids. Looked up from germline, CDR1 is MNHNS and CDR2 is SASEGT. The CDR3 sequence is CASSEIQGTNSPLHF. The CDR3 region has the DNA TGTGCCAGCAGTGAAATACAGGGGACTAATTCACCCCTCCACTTT.

The J gene is TRBJ2-5, the V gene TRBV5-4; D is perhaps TRBD2 (5 bases). V gave up 0 bases and J gave up 5 bases, with 14 bases separating them. Germline V gene lookup returns CDR1 SGHNT and CDR2 YYREEE (reference sequence). This CDR3 is built from 15 residues. The CDR3 nucleotides are TGTGCCAGCAGCTTGGCCGCCGGGTCGGGGGAGACCCAGTACTTC. Translating it yields CASSLAAGSGETQYF.

The chain has TRBV5-6 and TRBJ1-5, with D maybe TRBD1 (6 bases). The germline gives CDR1 SGHDT, CDR2 YYEEEE. The CDR3 contains 14 residues. V was shortened by 0 bases and J by 5 bases, with 9 bases between the two germline ends. The CDR3 loop is CASSLEGGDQPQHF. CDR3 DNA: TGTGCCAGCAGCTTGGAAGGGGGAGATCAGCCCCAGCATTTT.

This chain links TRBV4-2 with TRBJ2-2; D remains ambiguous. From germline, CDR1 is LGHNA and CDR2 YNFKEQ. The CDR3 runs 14 residues. V was pared by 1 base and J by 1 base, with 4 bases between. CDR3 amino acids: CASSQAGNTGELFF. The CDR3 bases are TGTGCCAGCAGCCAAGCGGGGAACACCGGGGAGCTGTTTTTT.

This chain connects TRBV18 to TRBJ2-7; the D gene is possibly TRBD1 (6 bases). CDR1 and CDR2 from the germline V gene are KGHSH and LQKENI. V was shortened by 5 bases and J by 0 bases, with 11 bases between the two germline ends. The length of the CDR3 is 14 residues. Written as DNA, the CDR3 is TGTGCCAGCTCAGCCGGGACACTCTCCTACGAGCAGTACTTC. Protein sequence: CASSAGTLSYEQYF.

The J gene is TRBJ1-2, the V gene TRBV12-5; D is unclear. This CDR3 is 15 amino acids long. From germline, CDR1 is LGHNT and CDR2 FRNRAP. With 4 bases removed from V and 3 bases from J, the gap between germline ends came to 15 bases. CDR3 DNA sequence: TGTGCTAGTGGTTGGACCGGGTTGCGGGACTATGGCTACACCTTC. This sequence encodes CASGWTGLRDYGYTF.

The chain employs TRBV5-4 and TRBJ2-1, with D tentatively TRBD1 (6 bases). CDR1 is SGHNT and CDR2 is YYREEE in the germline V gene (reference sequence). The V gene lost 1 base and the J gene lost 7 bases, with 12 bases spanning the gap. The CDR3 runs to 14 residues. The CDR3 spells CASSLWGLSNEQFF. In DNA, the CDR3 is TGTGCCAGCAGCTTGTGGGGGCTTAGTAATGAGCAGTTCTTC.

This clone was seen a few times. This rearrangement joins TRBV6-2 or TRBV6-3 to TRBJ1-5; D call uncertain. With 2 bases removed from V and 9 bases from J, the gap between germline ends came to 14 bases. This CDR3 spans 14 amino acids. Germline V gene data show CDR1 as MNHEY and CDR2 as SVGEGT. CDR3 loop: CASSYGRVSGPQHF. DNA of the CDR3: TGTGCCAGCAGTTACGGGAGGGTTTCGGGGCCCCAGCATTTT.

The rearrangement joins TRBV7-2 to TRBJ2-3; 11 bases line up with TRBD2. CDR3 length: 15 amino acids. Losses at the gene ends were 4 bases for V and 5 bases for J; bases not matched to a gene: 5. CDR1 and CDR2 (germline): SGHTA, FQGNSA. Here the CDR3 DNA reads TGTGCCAGCAGCTCCTCCGGGACTAGCGGAGATACGCAGTATTTT. Translation: CASSSSGTSGDTQYF.

The J gene is TRBJ1-6, the V gene TRBV7-9; D gene unclear. CDR1 SEHNR and CDR2 FQNEAQ come from the germline V gene (reference sequence). This CDR3 region has 15 residues. Trimming removed 5 bases at V and 5 bases at J, with 13 bases between. CDR3 coding DNA: TGTGCCAGCAGCCAGTCCGGGGTGAATAATTCACCCCTCCACTTT. Translating it yields CASSQSGVNNSPLHF.

The chain carries TRBV6-5 and TRBJ2-7, with TRBD1 as a possible D gene (6 bases). Germline V gene lookup returns CDR1 MNHEY and CDR2 SVGAGI. The CDR3 length is 14 residues. Trimming removed 5 bases at V and 3 bases at J, with 14 bases between. The CDR3 is CASSQGSHGYEQYF. The DNA of the CDR3 is TGTGCCAGCAGTCAGGGGAGCCATGGCTACGAGCAGTACTTC.

The V and J genes are TRBV19 and TRBJ1-5; D unclear. Germline CDR1 reads LNHDA; CDR2 reads SQIVND (reference sequence). Trimming shortened V by 3 bases and J by 7 bases, and 7 bases separated the two germline ends. The CDR3 covers 12 residues. CDR3 DNA sequence: TGTGCCAGTAGTATTAGTAGACAGCCCCAGCATTTT. Its protein product is CASSISRQPQHF.

V usage is TRBV5-1 and J usage is TRBJ2-7; 8 bases map to TRBD1. V was clipped by 3 bases and J by 3 bases; unmatched bases: 8. This CDR3 has 15 residues. Germline V gives CDR1 SGHRS, CDR2 YFSETQ. This CDR3 is CASSSISGGDYEQYF. The CDR3 DNA reads TGCGCCAGCAGCTCAATTTCAGGGGGCGACTACGAGCAGTACTTC. The variable domain in full, with the rest retrieved from reference TRBV5-1 and TRBJ2-7, is KAGVTQTPRYLIKTRGQQVTLSCSPISGHRSVSWYQQTPGQGLQFLFEYFSETQRNKGNFPGRFSGRQFSNSRSEMNVSTLELGDSALYLCASSSISGGDYEQYFGPGTRLTVT.

The chain uses TRBV4-1 and TRBJ2-7; a possible D gene is TRBD2 (6 bases). V gave up 1 base and J gave up 1 base, with 11 bases separating them. The CDR3 sequence is 15 residues long. Germline V gene sequence: CDR1 MGHRA, CDR2 YSYEKL. The CDR3 DNA follows: TGCGCCAGCAGCCAAGCTAGCGTGGGATCCTACGAGCAGTACTTC. This encodes CASSQASVGSYEQYF.